A selection of T cell receptor beta chains follows, all from one sample in a study of blood T cell repertoires in COVID-19. TCRdb's copy holds only in-frame clones and misses some; the assay was immunoSEQ multiplex PCR. Of about 220,000 clones in the sample, around nine tenths are singletons; the top ten hold 0.72%. The sequenced sample consisted of peripheral blood. These receptors all come from a man aged 35-49 years with acute or convalescent COVID-19. Each CDR3 is given with its conserved first and last residue. A D gene is named only where the DNA matches it firmly. Only part of the rows carry a size: once, few, many, or a class if the clone is expanded.

clone size: -
CDR3 length: 15
V gene: TRBV19
D gene: TRBD1
J gene: TRBJ1-5
CDR3 DNA: TGTGCCAGTAGTCCGGGACAGGTAAACAATCAGCCCCAGCATTTT
CDR3 protein: CASSPGQVNNQPQHF

clone size: -
CDR3 length: 16
V gene: TRBV5-8
D gene: -
J gene: TRBJ1-1
CDR3 DNA: TGTGCCAGCAGCCGACGGCCGGGACACCAGAACACTGAAGCTTTCTTT
CDR3 protein: CASSRRPGHQNTEAFF

clone size: -
CDR3 length: 14
V gene: TRBV2
D gene: -
J gene: TRBJ1-1
CDR3 DNA: TGTGCCAGCATTCTGGACAGATGGAACACTGAAGCTTTCTTT
CDR3 protein: CASILDRWNTEAFF

clone size: -
CDR3 length: 16
V gene: TRBV6-6
D gene: -
J gene: TRBJ1-3
CDR3 DNA: TGTGCCAGCAGTTACTGGGGGGGCAACTCTGGAAACACCATATATTTT
CDR3 protein: CASSYWGGNSGNTIYF

clone size: -
CDR3 length: 17
V gene: TRBV2
D gene: TRBD2
J gene: TRBJ2-3
CDR3 DNA: TGTGCCAGCAGTGATGGAGGGCTAGCGGGAGTTGCAGATACGCAGTATTTT
CDR3 protein: CASSDGGLAGVADTQYF

clone size: -
CDR3 length: 15
V gene: TRBV6-5
D gene: TRBD2
J gene: TRBJ2-1
CDR3 DNA: TGTGCCAGCAGGAGGGAACCGGGACTAGTCAATGAGCAGTTCTTC
CDR3 protein: CASRREPGLVNEQFF

clone size: -
CDR3 length: 13
V gene: TRBV2
D gene: -
J gene: TRBJ1-6
CDR3 DNA: TGTGCCAGCAAACGGGTCCTTAGTTCACCCCTCCACTTT
CDR3 protein: CASKRVLSSPLHF

clone size: -
CDR3 length: 15
V gene: TRBV27
D gene: -
J gene: TRBJ1-2
CDR3 DNA: TGTGCCAGCAGTTTATCTGCGGGGGACTGGCGGGGCTACACCTTC
CDR3 protein: CASSLSAGDWRGYTF

clone size: -
CDR3 length: 15
V gene: TRBV28
D gene: TRBD1
J gene: TRBJ1-4
CDR3 DNA: TGTGCCAGCAGTTTATTGGGACAGGGAGATGAAAAACTGTTTTTT
CDR3 protein: CASSLLGQGDEKLFF

clone size: -
CDR3 length: 16
V gene: TRBV7-8
D gene: -
J gene: TRBJ1-5
CDR3 DNA: TGTGCCAGCAGCCCAATCCCGCGGGGGGGGGCTCAGCCCCAGCATTTT
CDR3 protein: CASSPIPRGGAQPQHF

clone size: once
CDR3 length: 12
V gene: TRBV11-3
D gene: -
J gene: TRBJ2-7
CDR3 DNA: TGTGCCAGCAGCTCCTCTAGCTACGAGCAGTACTTC
CDR3 protein: CASSSSSYEQYF

clone size: -
CDR3 length: 15
V gene: TRBV19
D gene: TRBD1
J gene: TRBJ1-5
CDR3 DNA: TGTGCCAGTAGTACTATCGACAGGGGCAGGCAGCCCCAGCATTTT
CDR3 protein: CASSTIDRGRQPQHF

clone size: -
CDR3 length: 16
V gene: TRBV7-9
D gene: TRBD2
J gene: TRBJ2-2
CDR3 DNA: TGTGCCAGCAGCGCACTGACTAGCGAGAACACCGGGGAGCTGTTTTTT
CDR3 protein: CASSALTSENTGELFF

clone size: -
CDR3 length: 12
V gene: TRBV5-1
D gene: -
J gene: TRBJ2-7
CDR3 DNA: TGCGCCAGCAGCCAGACAGTATACGAGCAGTACTTC
CDR3 protein: CASSQTVYEQYF

clone size: -
CDR3 length: 15
V gene: TRBV19
D gene: -
J gene: TRBJ1-3
CDR3 DNA: TGTGCCAGTAGTATAATTAAGGGGAAAGGAAACACCATATATTTT
CDR3 protein: CASSIIKGKGNTIYF

clone size: -
CDR3 length: 15
V gene: TRBV11-2
D gene: TRBD1
J gene: TRBJ2-7
CDR3 DNA: TGTGCCAGCAGCCCTGACAGGGTCCCAGGGGGCGAGCAGTACTTC
CDR3 protein: CASSPDRVPGGEQYF

clone size: -
CDR3 length: 13
V gene: TRBV12-3/TRBV12-4
D gene: -
J gene: TRBJ2-2
CDR3 DNA: TGTGCCAGCAGAACGGGGAACGCCGGGGAGCTGTTTTTT
CDR3 protein: CASRTGNAGELFF

clone size: -
CDR3 length: 13
V gene: TRBV5-1
D gene: TRBD1
J gene: TRBJ2-7
CDR3 DNA: TGCGCCAGCGGACGGACAGGTTCCTACGAGCAGTACTTC
CDR3 protein: CASGRTGSYEQYF

clone size: once
CDR3 length: 15
V gene: TRBV5-1
D gene: -
J gene: TRBJ1-2
CDR3 DNA: TGCGCCAGCAGCTCTACCCCGAGTGAAGTCGGGGGCTACACCTTC
CDR3 protein: CASSSTPSEVGGYTF

clone size: -
CDR3 length: 15
V gene: TRBV5-1
D gene: -
J gene: TRBJ2-1
CDR3 DNA: TGCGCCAGCAGCGGCGGACAGAGCTCCTACAATGAGCAGTTCTTC
CDR3 protein: CASSGGQSSYNEQFF

clone size: few
CDR3 length: 14
V gene: TRBV29-1
D gene: TRBD2
J gene: TRBJ2-5
CDR3 DNA: TGCAGCGTTGGTCTAGCGGGGGGGCAGGAGACCCAGTACTTC
CDR3 protein: CSVGLAGGQETQYF

clone size: few
CDR3 length: 14
V gene: TRBV28
D gene: -
J gene: TRBJ2-4
CDR3 DNA: TGTGCCAGCAGTTTTGGGGGGGCCAAAAACATTCAGTACTTC
CDR3 protein: CASSFGGAKNIQYF

clone size: -
CDR3 length: 16
V gene: TRBV7-3
D gene: -
J gene: TRBJ2-1
CDR3 DNA: TGTGCCAGCAGCTTAATAGGATCGGGGGTGAGGGATGAGCAGTTCTTC
CDR3 protein: CASSLIGSGVRDEQFF

clone size: -
CDR3 length: 15
V gene: TRBV24-1
D gene: TRBD1
J gene: TRBJ2-1
CDR3 DNA: TGTGCCACCAGTGATTCCCGGGACAGGAACGATGAGCAGTTCTTC
CDR3 protein: CATSDSRDRNDEQFF

clone size: -
CDR3 length: 16
V gene: TRBV4-2
D gene: TRBD1
J gene: TRBJ2-1
CDR3 DNA: TGTGCCAGCAGCCAAGCTGGGACAGGGATGTACAATGAGCAGTTCTTC
CDR3 protein: CASSQAGTGMYNEQFF

clone size: -
CDR3 length: 15
V gene: TRBV10-3
D gene: -
J gene: TRBJ1-1
CDR3 DNA: TGTGCCATCAACACGATGGGGGGGAGGTCCACTGAAGCTTTCTTT
CDR3 protein: CAINTMGGRSTEAFF